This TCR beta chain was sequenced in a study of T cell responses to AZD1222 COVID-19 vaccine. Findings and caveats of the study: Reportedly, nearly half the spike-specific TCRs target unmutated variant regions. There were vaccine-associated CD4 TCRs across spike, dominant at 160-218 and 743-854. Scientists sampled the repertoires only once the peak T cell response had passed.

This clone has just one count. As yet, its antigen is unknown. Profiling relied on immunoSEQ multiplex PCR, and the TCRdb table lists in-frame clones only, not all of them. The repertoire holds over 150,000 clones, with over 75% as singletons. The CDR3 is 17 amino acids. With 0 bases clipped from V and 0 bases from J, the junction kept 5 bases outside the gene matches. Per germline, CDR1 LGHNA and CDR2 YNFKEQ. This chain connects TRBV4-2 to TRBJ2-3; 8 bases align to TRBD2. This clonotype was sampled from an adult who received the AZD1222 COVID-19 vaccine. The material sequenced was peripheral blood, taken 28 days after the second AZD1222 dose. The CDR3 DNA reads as TGTGCCAGCAGCCAAGAAAGGCGGGGGGCGAGCACAGATACGCAGTATTTT. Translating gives CASSQERRGASTDTQYF.